One and the same sample provided the 23 T cell receptor beta chains below, sequenced in a study of blood T cell repertoires in COVID-19. Only in-frame clones appear in the TCRdb table, and some are missing; sequencing was by immunoSEQ multiplex PCR. The table shows tens of thousands of clones, with 65% to 85% occurring only once. Sequencing input: peripheral blood. The receptors shown here come from a human donor in a cohort sampled during active COVID-19.

This clone was seen more than once but under ten times. The rearrangement uses TRBV24-1 and TRBJ2-1; TRBD2 aligns across 11 bases. The CDR3 extends over 18 amino acids. The V and J ends lost 4 bases and 7 bases, in that order; junction bases with no gene match: 14. Germline values: CDR1 KGHDR, CDR2 SFDVKD. For the CDR3, the DNA is TGTGCCACCAGTGACACCCCTAGCGGGGGGCGAGTAGTTAATGAGCAGTTCTTC. This codes for CATSDTPSGGRVVNEQFF.

The rearrangement links TRBV5-1 to TRBJ2-5; 9 positions match TRBD2. CDR3 length: 16 residues. From germline, CDR1 is SGHRS and CDR2 YFSETQ. V lost 4 bases, J lost 5 bases, and 12 bases stayed unmatched. CDR3 in amino acids: CASSPRTSVSGETQYF. In DNA, the CDR3 is TGCGCCAGCAGCCCGAGGACTAGCGTGTCTGGGGAGACCCAGTACTTC.

The chain is built from TRBV7-6 and TRBJ2-7; no reliable D call. V lost 0 bases to trimming and J lost 5 bases, with 8 bases between them. The germline V gene has CDR1 SGHVS and CDR2 FNYEAQ. The CDR3 spans 13 residues. The CDR3 region is CASSLARSDEQYF. The DNA for the CDR3 is TGTGCCAGCAGCTTAGCGCGGTCAGACGAGCAGTACTTC.

The V call is TRBV5-4, the J call TRBJ2-3; 11 bases are a match to TRBD2. The CDR3 is 17 amino acids. Losses at the gene ends were 3 bases for V and 0 bases for J; bases not matched to a gene: 6. Germline V gene data show CDR1 as SGHNT and CDR2 as YYREEE (reference sequence). The CDR3 DNA sequence: TGTGCCAGCAGCTCCCGACTAGCGGGAATGAGCACAGATACGCAGTATTTT. It encodes CASSSRLAGMSTDTQYF.

This clone appeared once. The rearrangement uses TRBV7-9 and TRBJ1-4; D gene unclear. The V end was cut by 2 bases, the J end by 4 bases, with 5 bases between. CDR1 and CDR2 from the germline V gene are SEHNR and FQNEAQ (reference sequence). CDR3 length: 13 amino acids. DNA for the CDR3: TGTGCCAGCAGCTTACAGGTTAATGAAAAACTGTTTTTT. This translates into CASSLQVNEKLFF. Supplemented by reference TRBV7-9 and TRBJ1-4, the full variable domain reads DTGVSQNPRHKITKRGQNVTFRCDPISEHNRLYWYRQTLGQGPEFLTYFQNEAQLEKSRLLSDRFSAERPKGSFSTLEIQRTEQGDSAMYLCASSLQVNEKLFFGSGTQLSVL.

The rearrangement links TRBV11-2 to TRBJ2-1; 8 bases are shared with TRBD1. The CDR3 contains 13 residues. Germline lookup yields CDR1 SGHAT and CDR2 FQNNGV. Trimming removed 5 bases from V and 15 bases from J; junction bases left unmatched: 12. The chain's CDR3 is CASSNLQVQGVFF. The CDR3 DNA reads as TGTGCCAGCAGCAATTTACAGGTACAGGGGGTGTTCTTC.

The chain uses TRBV28 and TRBJ1-5; D might be TRBD1 (6 bases). Germline V gene data show CDR1 as MDHEN and CDR2 as SYDVKM. The CDR3 runs 18 residues. Deletions cut 7 bases from V and 0 bases from J, with 22 bases between. CDR3: CASKGTRGRAFSNQPQHF. DNA for the CDR3: TGTGCCAGCAAGGGGACAAGGGGTAGGGCTTTTAGCAATCAGCCCCAGCATTTT.

The chain combines TRBV4-2 with TRBJ1-2; D not certain. Per germline, CDR1 LGHNA and CDR2 YNFKEQ. V was clipped by 0 bases and J by 0 bases, with 5 bases between them. CDR3 length equals 14 residues. Here the CDR3 DNA reads TGTGCCAGCAGCCAAGATTTAGCTAACTATGGCTACACCTTC. Its protein is CASSQDLANYGYTF.

This chain joins TRBV5-1 and TRBJ2-7; 11 bases fit TRBD2. The CDR3 runs 18 residues. CDR1 SGHRS and CDR2 YFSETQ come from the germline V gene. V was pared by 0 bases and J by 7 bases, with 15 bases of the junction left unmatched. The CDR3 protein is CASSLDPPLAGDTNEQYF. DNA of the CDR3: TGCGCCAGCAGCTTGGACCCTCCACTAGCGGGGGACACTAATGAGCAGTACTTC.

This clone was recorded a few times. V is TRBV7-2 and J is TRBJ2-1, with a weak D call TRBD1 (5 bases). Germline V lookup: CDR1 SGHTA, CDR2 FQGNSA. Trimming left V 0 bases short and J 5 bases short, with 14 bases between. The CDR3 consists of 16 residues. The CDR3: CASSLAQGFGNNEQFF. Written as DNA, the CDR3 is TGTGCCAGCAGCTTAGCGCAGGGTTTTGGGAACAATGAGCAGTTCTTC. The whole variable domain, remainder taken from reference TRBV7-2 and TRBJ2-1, is GAGVSQSPSNKVTEKGKDVELRCDPISGHTALYWYRQSLGQGLEFLIYFQGNSAPDKSGLPSDRFSAERTGGSVSTLTIQRTQQEDSAVYLCASSLAQGFGNNEQFFGPGTRLTVL.

In this sample, this clone turned up once. The chain has TRBV13 and TRBJ1-1; D unresolved. The V gene's germline CDR1 is PRHDT and CDR2 FYEKMQ (reference sequence). The CDR3 covers 13 residues. V dropped 0 bases and J dropped 4 bases, with 6 bases sitting between them. The CDR3 coding sequence is TGTGCCAGCAGCTTAGGAAAGCCCACTGAAGCTTTCTTT. It yields the protein CASSLGKPTEAFF.

The gene calls are TRBV6-6 and TRBJ1-3, with 7 bases fitting TRBD1. Unmatched junction bases numbered 8, after V lost 6 bases and J lost 0 bases. The CDR3 is 16 residues long. Germline V CDR1 and CDR2: MNHNY, SVGAGI (reference sequence). The CDR3 DNA reads TGTGCCAGCAGCACAGGGGCCGCTCCCTCTGGAAACACCATATATTTT. Its protein is CASSTGAAPSGNTIYF.

The V call is TRBV27, the J call TRBJ1-5; TRBD1 matches 7 bases. The CDR3 consists of 14 residues. Germline trimming cut 4 bases from V and 3 bases from J; bases unmatched to any gene: 3. The germline CDR1 and CDR2 sequences are MNHEY and SMNVEV (reference sequence). The CDR3 loop reads CASSSGTANQPQHF. For the CDR3, the DNA is TGTGCCAGCAGTTCCGGGACAGCCAATCAGCCCCAGCATTTT.

The chain is built from TRBV28 and TRBJ2-3; 7 nucleotides agree with TRBD2. In germline, CDR1 is MDHEN, CDR2 SYDVKM. V was pared by 6 bases and J by 3 bases, with 9 bases of the junction left unmatched. The CDR3 sequence is 15 residues long. Here the CDR3 DNA reads TGTGCCAGCAGCCCCGGGGGGATTCGGACAGATACGCAGTATTTT. Residues: CASSPGGIRTDTQYF.

The rearrangement links TRBV28 to TRBJ2-7; D perhaps matches TRBD2 (6 bases). Germline loops: CDR1 MDHEN, CDR2 SYDVKM. The CDR3 loop spans 15 amino acids. Trimming pared 6 bases from V and 2 bases from J, leaving 17 bases between. CDR3 coding DNA: TGTGCCAGCAGCCTGGCGGGGCAGGGTACCTACGAGCAGTACTTC. It translates to CASSLAGQGTYEQYF.

J is TRBJ2-7 and V is TRBV7-8, with 10 bases fitting TRBD2. The CDR3 is 21 amino acids. V shed 0 bases and J 2 bases; nucleotides not matched to a gene: 19. Germline-derived CDR1 and CDR2 are SGHVS and FQNEAQ. The CDR3 DNA reads TGTGCCAGCAGCTTAGCCCCGGGACTCTGGACTAGCGGCTCCTGGGCCTACGAGCAGTACTTC. It translates to CASSLAPGLWTSGSWAYEQYF.

The rearrangement links TRBV7-9 to TRBJ2-6, with D tentatively TRBD1 (6 bases). Germline V gene sequence: CDR1 SEHNR, CDR2 FQNEAQ (reference sequence). CDR3 length equals 16 residues. The V gene lost 5 bases and the J gene lost 0 bases, with 11 bases spanning the gap. The CDR3 region has the DNA TGTGCCAGCAGCCCTCGGGACACCTCTGGGGCCAACGTCCTGACTTTC. Protein product: CASSPRDTSGANVLTF.

This CDR3 reads CASSNRDRAADTQYF. CDR3 coding DNA: TGTGCCAGCAGTAACCGAGACAGGGCAGCAGATACGCAGTATTTT. The chain carries TRBV6-5 and TRBJ2-3; 7 nucleotides line up with TRBD1. The CDR3 runs to 15 residues. In germline, CDR1 is MNHEY, CDR2 SVGAGI. Trimming removed 5 bases from V and 4 bases from J; junction bases left unmatched: 9.

The rearrangement links TRBV5-6 to TRBJ1-4; D is uncertain. Germline CDR1 SGHDT, CDR2 YYEEEE. CDR3 length: 15 residues. With 1 base removed from V and 8 bases from J, the gap between germline ends came to 15 bases. The CDR3 loop is CASSLLRGLGEKLFF. CDR3 nucleotide sequence: TGTGCCAGCAGCTTGTTGCGGGGTTTGGGGGAAAAACTGTTTTTT.

The CDR3: CASSPTPWRNDYEQYF. DNA for the CDR3: TGTGCCAGCAGCCCCACGCCGTGGAGAAACGACTACGAGCAGTACTTC. This chain connects TRBV11-3 to TRBJ2-7, with unresolved D. The CDR3 is 16 amino acids. Looked up from germline, CDR1 is SGHNT and CDR2 is YENEEA. V lost 5 bases and J lost 3, with 20 bases in between.

The J gene is TRBJ1-4, the V gene TRBV6-5; perhaps TRBD1 as D (5 bases). Per the germline V gene, CDR1 is MNHEY and CDR2 is SVGAGI. Trimming took 0 bases from V and 11 from J, leaving 13 bases between them. The CDR3 is made up of 14 amino acids. In DNA form, the CDR3 reads TGTGCCAGCAGTTACTCCAGGGATCGTGGGAAACTGTTTTTT. This encodes CASSYSRDRGKLFF.

The V gene is TRBV19, the J gene TRBJ1-5; a weak D match, TRBD1 (6 bases). Germline V gene data show CDR1 as LNHDA and CDR2 as SQIVND (reference sequence). Trimming cost V 5 bases and J 7 bases, with 15 bases left between them. The CDR3 is 14 residues long. The CDR3 DNA reads as TGTGCCAGTAGTTTGATACAGGGCGGGCAGCCCCAGCATTTT. It is translated as CASSLIQGGQPQHF.

A single count supports this clone. This chain links TRBV6-5 with TRBJ1-1, with 8 positions matching TRBD1. J gave up 6 bases and V 5 bases, and 5 bases lay outside the gene matches. Germline V CDR1 and CDR2: MNHEY, SVGAGI. The CDR3 consists of 13 residues. The CDR3 loop is CASSRQGFAEAFF. The CDR3 DNA reads TGTGCCAGCAGTAGACAGGGGTTTGCTGAAGCTTTCTTT.